Listed below are T cell receptor beta chains from one sample, sequenced in a study of blood T cells in healthy people across ages. TCRdb processed the 5' RACE reads anew with MiXCR; each CDR3 protein has one entry. The data contain 730,000 or so distinct CDR3 sequences, around 40% of them singletons. The sequencing sample was made of blood. All receptors come from a woman aged 55-75 years in good health. Each CDR3 is given with its conserved first and last residue. Each record gives: J gene, D gene, clone size, V gene, CDR3 DNA, CDR3 protein. The D gene is left open where the match is weak. Size is stated for part of the rows, as once, few or many counts, or as a class when the clone is expanded.

TRBJ2-7 . . TRBV29-1 TGCAGCCCCCCCTTAGGATTTGATAATGAGCAGTACTTC CSPPLGFDNEQYF
TRBJ1-6 TRBD1 few TRBV5-1 TGCGCCAGCAGCTTAGCACAGGGGGCTCGCGTACGAGGCTCACCCCTCCACTTT CASSLAQGARVRGSPLHF
TRBJ1-1 . . TRBV12-3/TRBV12-4 TGTGCCAGCAGTTTATTCTCGGTAGAGGCTTTCTTT CASSLFSVEAFF
TRBJ2-3 TRBD2 . TRBV12-3/TRBV12-4 TGTGCCAGCAGTAGGACTAGCGGGAACCCAGATACGCAGTATTTT CASSRTSGNPDTQYF
TRBJ1-4 TRBD1 few TRBV20-1 TGCAGTGCTAGTCAGGGGGCGACAACTAATGAAAAACTGTTTTTT CSASQGATTNEKLFF
TRBJ1-1 . . TRBV5-1 TGCGCCAGCACCCCCTCTGTGGGGGCTGGGACTGAAGCTTTCTTT CASTPSVGAGTEAFF
TRBJ2-3 . few TRBV11-2 TGTGCCAGCAGCCTCGGTGATCCTAGCACAGATACGCAGTATTTT CASSLGDPSTDTQYF
TRBJ2-6 . many TRBV29-1 TGCAGCGTTGTAGGGGCTAGCTCCCGCTCTGGGGCCAACGTCCTGACTTTC CSVVGASSRSGANVLTF
TRBJ1-5 . few TRBV7-2 TGTGCCAGCAGCTTCGGGGGGCTGAGCAATCAGCCCCAGCATTTT CASSFGGLSNQPQHF
TRBJ2-5 TRBD2 few TRBV9 TGTGCCAGCAGCGTAACTTCTAGCGGGGGCCGGTACCAAGAGACCCAGTACTTC CASSVTSSGGRYQETQYF
TRBJ2-5 . few TRBV20-1 TGCAGCCCCCTCAGGGTAGGAGAGACCCAGTACTTC CSPLRVGETQYF
TRBJ2-5 . . TRBV6-5 TGTGCCGGCAAGAAGACAGGGGAGGGTCCAGAGACCCAGTACTTC CAGKKTGEGPETQYF
TRBJ2-2 TRBD2 . TRBV4-3 TGCGCCAGCAGCCAAGGGCGGACTAGCGCCACCGGGGAGCTGTTTTTT CASSQGRTSATGELFF
TRBJ2-6 TRBD1 . TRBV7-2 TGTGCCAGCAGTCCAAGGGGGCCTGGGGCCAACGTCCTGACTTTC CASSPRGPGANVLTF
TRBJ2-5 TRBD2 . TRBV29-1 TGCAGCGTTGACGGGGCCGGGGGGAATGAGCAGTACTTC CSVDGAGGNEQYF
TRBJ2-3 TRBD1 many TRBV7-3 TGTGCCAGCAGCTTAACGGGACAGGGGACAGATACGCAGTATTTT CASSLTGQGTDTQYF
TRBJ2-3 . . TRBV2 TGTGCCAGTGGCCCCCGGGATACGCAGTATTTT CASGPRDTQYF
TRBJ1-2 TRBD1 . TRBV12-3/TRBV12-4 TGTGCCAGCGGTCCTCCGGGACAGGGGGCCGGGGGCTACACCTTC CASGPPGQGAGGYTF
TRBJ2-4 TRBD1 few TRBV25-1 TGTGCCAGCAGTGAGTTGGACAGGGCGGATAAAGACATTCAGTACTTC CASSELDRADKDIQYF
TRBJ1-2 TRBD1 . TRBV15 TGTGCCACCAGCAGACGCGACAGGGGTGGCTACACCTTC CATSRRDRGGYTF
TRBJ2-5 TRBD2 few TRBV14 TGTGCCAGCAGCCAAGATGGTAACGGGAGGACCCAAGAGACCCAGTACTTC CASSQDGNGRTQETQYF
TRBJ2-1 TRBD1 . TRBV27 TGTGCCAGCAGCCGTGACAGGGGGGATTACAATGAGCAGTTCTTC CASSRDRGDYNEQFF
TRBJ2-1 TRBD2 . TRBV20-1 TGCAGTGCAAACGGGGGGGACTTTAACAATGAGCAGTTCTTC CSANGGDFNNEQFF
TRBJ2-5 TRBD1 many TRBV9 TGTGCCAGCAGCGTGGGGACAGGGGGTGGAGGAGAGACCCAGTACTTC CASSVGTGGGGETQYF